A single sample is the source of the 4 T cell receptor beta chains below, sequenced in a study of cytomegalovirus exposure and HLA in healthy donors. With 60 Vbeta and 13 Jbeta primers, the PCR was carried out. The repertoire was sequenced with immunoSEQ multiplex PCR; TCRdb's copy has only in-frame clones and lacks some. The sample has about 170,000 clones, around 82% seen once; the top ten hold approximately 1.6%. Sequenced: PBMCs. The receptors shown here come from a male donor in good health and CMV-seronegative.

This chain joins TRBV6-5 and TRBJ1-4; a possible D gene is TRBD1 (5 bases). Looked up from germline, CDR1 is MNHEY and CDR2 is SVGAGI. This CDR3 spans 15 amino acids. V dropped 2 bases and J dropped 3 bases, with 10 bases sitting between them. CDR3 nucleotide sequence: TGTGCCAGCAGTTACAGGGGCCCGCCTAATGAAAAACTGTTTTTT. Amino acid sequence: CASSYRGPPNEKLFF.

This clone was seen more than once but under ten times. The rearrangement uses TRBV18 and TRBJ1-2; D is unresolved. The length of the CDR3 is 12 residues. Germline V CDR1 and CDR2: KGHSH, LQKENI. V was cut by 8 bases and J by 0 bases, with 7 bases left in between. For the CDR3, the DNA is TGTGCCAGCGGGAGGACTAACTATGGCTACACCTTC. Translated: CASGRTNYGYTF.

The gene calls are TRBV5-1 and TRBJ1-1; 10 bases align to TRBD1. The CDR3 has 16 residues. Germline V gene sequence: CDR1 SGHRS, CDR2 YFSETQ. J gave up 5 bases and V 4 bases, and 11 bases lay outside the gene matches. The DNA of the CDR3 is TGCGCCAGCAGCCTTCATGGACAGGGGGTGGGGACTGAAGCTTTCTTT. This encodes CASSLHGQGVGTEAFF.

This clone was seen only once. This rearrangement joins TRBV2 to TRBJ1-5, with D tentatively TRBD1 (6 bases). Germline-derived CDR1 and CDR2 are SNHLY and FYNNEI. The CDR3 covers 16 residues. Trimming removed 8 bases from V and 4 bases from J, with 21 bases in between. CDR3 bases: TGTGCCAGCGCCGATCTTTCAGGGGAGGGGAATCAGCCCCAGCATTTT. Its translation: CASADLSGEGNQPQHF. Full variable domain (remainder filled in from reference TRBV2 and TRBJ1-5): EPEVTQTPSHQVTQMGQEVILRCVPISNHLYFYWYRQILGQKVEFLVSFYNNEISEKSEIFDDQFSVERPDGSNFTLKIRSTKLEDSAMYFCASADLSGEGNQPQHFGDGTRLSIL.